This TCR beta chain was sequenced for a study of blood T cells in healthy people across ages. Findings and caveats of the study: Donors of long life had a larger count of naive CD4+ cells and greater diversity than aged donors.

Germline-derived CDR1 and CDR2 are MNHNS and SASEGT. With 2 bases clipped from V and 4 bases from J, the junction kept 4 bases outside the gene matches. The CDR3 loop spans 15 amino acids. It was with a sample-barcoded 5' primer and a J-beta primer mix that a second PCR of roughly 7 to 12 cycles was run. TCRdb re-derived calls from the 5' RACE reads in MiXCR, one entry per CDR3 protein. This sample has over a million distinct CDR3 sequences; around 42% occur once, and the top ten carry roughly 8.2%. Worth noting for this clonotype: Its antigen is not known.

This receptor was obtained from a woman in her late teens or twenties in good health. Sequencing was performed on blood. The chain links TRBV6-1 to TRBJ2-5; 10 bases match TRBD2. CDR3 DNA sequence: TGTGCCAGCAGTGAATGGGAGCGGGAGGGAGAGACCCAGTACTTC. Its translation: CASSEWEREGETQYF.